This T cell receptor beta chain originates from a study of response to subunit inactivated influenza vaccine. TCRdb called the RT-PCR reads again in MiXCR, with one record for every CDR3 protein. The data hold around 250,000 distinct CDR3 sequences, with less than 15% observed a single time. This clonotype was seen more than once but under ten times. Its antigen is still unknown. The CDR3 is 15 residues long. Germline-derived CDR1 and CDR2 are LGHNA and YSLEER. V dropped 7 bases and J dropped 2 bases, with 16 bases sitting between them. The study, taken as a whole, reports: The authors suggested that every seasonal influenza vaccination recruits few new T cells.

This rearrangement joins TRBV4-3 to TRBJ2-3, with D uncertain. This receptor was identified in a man aged 50 or older who received an inactivated influenza vaccine. This sample comprised non-naive T cells sorted from PBMCs, obtained around 14 days before vaccination. This CDR3 reads CASTPRYIVTDTQYF. The CDR3 coding sequence is TGCGCCAGCACTCCAAGATATATAGTCACAGATACGCAGTATTTT.